This T cell receptor beta chain was recorded in a study of blood T cells in healthy people across ages (dated by TCRdb to the mid-2010s). With respect to the entire study: In model experiments, template switching captured about one uniquely barcoded TCR beta cDNA molecule for every two T cells. Two additional independent replicas of 1 million unique cDNA reads from the same blood draw were analyzed for two donors (one aged 18 to 30 and one aged 80 or older). Using deep sequencing normalized with unique cDNA molecular identifiers, the study measured how TCR beta repertoire diversity changes with age. To avoid experimental bias, donors of different ages were distributed randomly across sequencing lanes. Donors were grouped into four age groups: young (average approximately 16 years), middle-aged (under 40), aged (about 59) and long-lived (approximately 78).

Receptor amplification or capture employed 5' RACE. A second roughly 7 to 11 cycle PCR used a sample-barcoded 5' primer and a J-beta primer mix. A template-switch 5' adaptor carrying 12 random nucleotides introduced a unique molecular identifier onto each TCR beta cDNA molecule. At least 2.5 million CDR3-containing paired-end reads were obtained from each sample. First-strand cDNA synthesis was performed from all RNA using the Mint cDNA synthesis kit, with priming by a TRBC-specific oligonucleotide. All cDNA was treated with uracil-DNA glycosylase and then went through a first 18-cycle PCR with the universal primers M1SS and BC2_uni_R. The paper's data handling went like this. Each sample was normalized by randomly selecting 1 million high-quality reads, each carrying a distinct molecular identifier. Reads with shared molecular identifiers were discarded instead of being binned into consensus sequences. MiTCR, run with a Q25 quality threshold and the strictest error-elimination algorithm, handled CDR3 identification, clonotype clustering and error correction. A nonparametric unseen species model using Euler transformation provided a lower-bound estimate of total TCR beta diversity. TCRdb passed the public sequencing reads through fastp at Q25 and MiXCR, retaining productive beta sequences. Identical CDR3 proteins give one entry, which carries the most common genes and DNA. TCRdb's processing, not the authors', yielded these V and J calls. For this sample the table gives around 1,900,000 distinct CDR3 sequences, of which 30% to 40% were detected only once. 20% to 25% of the sample rests with the top ten.

Donors were around 37 systemically healthy Caucasian individuals from Russia aged roughly 6 to 100 years. Each donor gave roughly 11 milliliters of peripheral blood, drawn into EDTA-treated Vacutainer tubes. Ficoll-Paque density-gradient centrifugation was used to isolate PBMCs, with at least 6.5 million per sample. Total RNA, at least 5 micrograms per sample, was extracted from PBMCs with Trizol reagent. Naive CD45RAhigh/CD27high T cell percentages were measured by flow cytometry on a PBMC aliquot from every donor. This clonotype was seen a handful of times. The antigen it binds to is not known. No clone much larger than this one lies a single base away; base qualities are absent. Broader findings and caveats from the paper: Estimates of total diversity from one million sequenced T cells were regarded as lower bounds and underestimates. A strong correlation was found between observed TCR beta diversity and the percentage of naive T cells measured by flow cytometry. Because the CMV infection status of the donors was unknown, age-related changes in expanded clonotypes may potentially have been confounded. As age increased, observed TCR beta diversity per million T cells dropped in a roughly linear way, and a significant reduction was already evident by age roughly 36. Because profiling used bulk unsorted PBMCs, naive and antigen-experienced compartments could not be compared conclusively. Compared with the aged group, more naive CD4+ T cells, fewer expanded clones and increased TCR diversity were shown by the long-lived group, suggesting age selection.

Sequenced material: blood. This TCR derives from a human donor in good health.

This receptor has the CDR3 CSAREGTGERQPQHF. The DNA sequence is as follows: TGCAGTGCTAGAGAAGGGACAGGGGAACGCCAGCCCCAGCATTTT. The chain employs TRBV20-1 and TRBJ1-5, with 10 bases aligning to TRBD1. Reading the germline V gene (reference sequence) gives CDR1 DFQATT and CDR2 SNEGSKA. Compared with germline, V lacks 0 bases and J lacks 7 bases; bases without a gene match: 6. The CDR3, from cysteine to phenylalanine, totals 15 residues. Only the CDR3 region is kept as DNA, spanning 45 bases read in frame from base 1.